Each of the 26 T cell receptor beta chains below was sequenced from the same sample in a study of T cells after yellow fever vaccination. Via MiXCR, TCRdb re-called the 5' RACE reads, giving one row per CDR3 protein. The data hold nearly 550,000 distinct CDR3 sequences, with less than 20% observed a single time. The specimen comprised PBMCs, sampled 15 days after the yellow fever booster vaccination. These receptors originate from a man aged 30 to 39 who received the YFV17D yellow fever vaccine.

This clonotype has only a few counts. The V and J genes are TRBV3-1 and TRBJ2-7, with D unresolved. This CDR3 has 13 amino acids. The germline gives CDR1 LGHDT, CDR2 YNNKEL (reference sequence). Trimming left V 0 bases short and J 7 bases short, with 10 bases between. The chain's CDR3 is CASSQDRYGEQYF. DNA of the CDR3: TGTGCCAGCAGCCAAGACCGGTATGGTGAGCAGTACTTC.

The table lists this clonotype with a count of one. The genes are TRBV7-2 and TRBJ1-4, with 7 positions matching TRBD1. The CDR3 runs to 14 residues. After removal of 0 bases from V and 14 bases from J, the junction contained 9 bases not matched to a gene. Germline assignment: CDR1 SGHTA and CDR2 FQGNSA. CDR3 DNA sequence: TGTGCCAGCAGCTTAGCGGGGGGACAGTATGGCCTGTTTTTT. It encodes CASSLAGGQYGLFF.

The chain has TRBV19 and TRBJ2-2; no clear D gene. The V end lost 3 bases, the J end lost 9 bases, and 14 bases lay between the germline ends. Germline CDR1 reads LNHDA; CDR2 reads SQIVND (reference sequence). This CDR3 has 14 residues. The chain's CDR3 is CASSIDHSTRELFF. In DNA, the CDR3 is TGTGCCAGTAGTATCGACCACTCTACACGGGAGCTGTTTTTT.

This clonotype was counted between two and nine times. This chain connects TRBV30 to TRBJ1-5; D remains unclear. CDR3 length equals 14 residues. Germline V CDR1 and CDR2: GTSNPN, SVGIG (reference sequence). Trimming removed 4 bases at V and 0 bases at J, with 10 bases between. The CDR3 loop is CAWNTGNSNQPQHF. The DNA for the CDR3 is TGTGCCTGGAATACCGGGAATAGCAATCAGCCCCAGCATTTT.

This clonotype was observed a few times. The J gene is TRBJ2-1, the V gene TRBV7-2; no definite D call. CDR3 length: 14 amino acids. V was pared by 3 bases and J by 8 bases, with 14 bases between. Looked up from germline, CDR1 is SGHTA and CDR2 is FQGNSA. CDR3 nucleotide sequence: TGTGCCAGCAGCTTTGGCGACATTAGCTATGAGCAGTTCTTC. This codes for CASSFGDISYEQFF.

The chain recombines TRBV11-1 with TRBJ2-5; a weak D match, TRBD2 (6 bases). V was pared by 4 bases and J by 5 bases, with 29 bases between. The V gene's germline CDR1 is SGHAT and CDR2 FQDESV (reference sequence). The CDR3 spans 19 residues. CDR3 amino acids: CASSYGWGRGADYSETQYF. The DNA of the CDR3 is TGTGCCAGCAGCTACGGCTGGGGAAGAGGGGCGGACTATAGCGAGACCCAGTACTTC.

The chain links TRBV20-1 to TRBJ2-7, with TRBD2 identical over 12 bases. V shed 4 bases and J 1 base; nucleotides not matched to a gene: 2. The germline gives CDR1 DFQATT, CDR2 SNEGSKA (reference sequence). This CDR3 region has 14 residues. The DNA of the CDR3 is TGCAGTGCTAAGGGGACTAGCGGGTCCTACGAGCAGTACTTC. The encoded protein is CSAKGTSGSYEQYF.

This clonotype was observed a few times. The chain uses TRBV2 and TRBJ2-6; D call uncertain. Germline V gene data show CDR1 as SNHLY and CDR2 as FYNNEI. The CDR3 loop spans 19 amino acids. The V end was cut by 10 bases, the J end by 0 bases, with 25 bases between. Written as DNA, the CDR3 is TGTGCCACCCGGATATCGGCCCACCCAAAAATCTCTGGGGCCAACGTCCTGACTTTC. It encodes CATRISAHPKISGANVLTF.

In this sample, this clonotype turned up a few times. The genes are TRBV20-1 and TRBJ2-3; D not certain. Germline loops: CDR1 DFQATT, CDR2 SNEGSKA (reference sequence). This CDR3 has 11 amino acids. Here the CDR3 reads CSHYGTDTQYF. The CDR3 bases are TGCAGCCACTACGGCACAGATACGCAGTATTTT.

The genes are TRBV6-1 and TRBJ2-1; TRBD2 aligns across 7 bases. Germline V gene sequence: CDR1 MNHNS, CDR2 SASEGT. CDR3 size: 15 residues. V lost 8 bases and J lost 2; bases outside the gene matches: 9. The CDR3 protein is CASQRGGSPYNEQFF. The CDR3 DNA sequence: TGTGCCAGCCAAAGGGGCGGGAGCCCCTACAATGAGCAGTTCTTC.

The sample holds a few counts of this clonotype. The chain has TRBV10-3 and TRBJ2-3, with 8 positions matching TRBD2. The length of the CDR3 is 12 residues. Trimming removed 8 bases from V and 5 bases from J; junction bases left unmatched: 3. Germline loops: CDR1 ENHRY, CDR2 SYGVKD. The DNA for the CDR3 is TGTGCCATCTCGGCGGGAGGAGATACGCAGTATTTT. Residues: CAISAGGDTQYF.

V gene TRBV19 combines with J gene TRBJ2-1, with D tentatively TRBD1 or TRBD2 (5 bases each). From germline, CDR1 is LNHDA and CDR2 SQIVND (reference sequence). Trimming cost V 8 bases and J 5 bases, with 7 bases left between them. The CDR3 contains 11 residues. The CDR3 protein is CASGTHNEQFF. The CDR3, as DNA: TGTGCCAGTGGGACCCACAATGAGCAGTTCTTC.

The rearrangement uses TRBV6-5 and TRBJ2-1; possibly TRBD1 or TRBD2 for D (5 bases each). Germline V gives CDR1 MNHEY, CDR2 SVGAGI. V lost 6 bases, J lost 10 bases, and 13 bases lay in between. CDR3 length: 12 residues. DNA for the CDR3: TGTGCCAGCAGATTCCGGGACCGCGAGCAGTTCTTC. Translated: CASRFRDREQFF.

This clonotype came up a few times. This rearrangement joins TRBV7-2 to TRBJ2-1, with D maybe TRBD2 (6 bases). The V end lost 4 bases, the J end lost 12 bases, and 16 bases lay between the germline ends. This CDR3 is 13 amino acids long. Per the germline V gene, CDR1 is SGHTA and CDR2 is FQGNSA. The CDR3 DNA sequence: TGTGCCAGCAGCTCACCCACGGCCGGGGGGCAGTTCTTC. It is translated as CASSSPTAGGQFF.

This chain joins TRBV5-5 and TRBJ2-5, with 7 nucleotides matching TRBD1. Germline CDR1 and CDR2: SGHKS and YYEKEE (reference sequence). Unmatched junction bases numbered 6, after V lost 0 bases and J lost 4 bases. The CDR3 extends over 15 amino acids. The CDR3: CASSLAGRGLETQYF. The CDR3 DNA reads TGTGCCAGCAGCTTGGCCGGCAGGGGGTTAGAGACCCAGTACTTC.

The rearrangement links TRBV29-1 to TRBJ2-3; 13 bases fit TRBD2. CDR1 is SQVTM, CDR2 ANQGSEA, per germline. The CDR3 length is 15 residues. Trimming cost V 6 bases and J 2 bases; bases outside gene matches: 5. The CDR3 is CSVKGLAGPTDTQYF. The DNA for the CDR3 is TGCAGCGTAAAGGGACTAGCGGGACCCACAGATACGCAGTATTTT.

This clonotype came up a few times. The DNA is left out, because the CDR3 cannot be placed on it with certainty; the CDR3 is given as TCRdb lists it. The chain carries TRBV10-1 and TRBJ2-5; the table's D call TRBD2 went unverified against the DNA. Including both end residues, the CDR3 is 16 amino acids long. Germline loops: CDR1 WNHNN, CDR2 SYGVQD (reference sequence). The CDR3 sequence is CARVRGSGRVLRAQYF.

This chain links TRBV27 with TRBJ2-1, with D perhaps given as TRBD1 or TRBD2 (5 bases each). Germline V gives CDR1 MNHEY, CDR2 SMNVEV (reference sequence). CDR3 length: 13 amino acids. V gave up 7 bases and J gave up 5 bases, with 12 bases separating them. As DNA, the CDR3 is TGTGCCAGCACGGGGCATGAGAACAATGAGCAGTTCTTC. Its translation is CASTGHENNEQFF.

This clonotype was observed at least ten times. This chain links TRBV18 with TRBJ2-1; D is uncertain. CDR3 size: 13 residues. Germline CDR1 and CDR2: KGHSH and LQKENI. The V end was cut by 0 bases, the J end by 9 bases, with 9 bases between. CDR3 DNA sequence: TGTGCCAGCTCACCACCGGATCTAGGTGAGCAGTTCTTC. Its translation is CASSPPDLGEQFF.

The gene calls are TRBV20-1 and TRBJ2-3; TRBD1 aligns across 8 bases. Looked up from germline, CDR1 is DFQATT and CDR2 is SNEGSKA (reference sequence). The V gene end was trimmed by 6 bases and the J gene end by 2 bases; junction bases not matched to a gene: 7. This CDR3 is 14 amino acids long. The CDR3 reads CSATQGDTTDTQYF. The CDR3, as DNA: TGCAGTGCCACACAGGGGGATACCACAGATACGCAGTATTTT.

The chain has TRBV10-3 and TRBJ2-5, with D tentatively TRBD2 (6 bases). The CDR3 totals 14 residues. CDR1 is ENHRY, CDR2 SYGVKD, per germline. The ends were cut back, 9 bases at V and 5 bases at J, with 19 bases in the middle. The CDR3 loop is CAMRDHKTAETQYF. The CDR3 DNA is TGTGCCATGCGGGACCATAAAACAGCCGAGACCCAGTACTTC.

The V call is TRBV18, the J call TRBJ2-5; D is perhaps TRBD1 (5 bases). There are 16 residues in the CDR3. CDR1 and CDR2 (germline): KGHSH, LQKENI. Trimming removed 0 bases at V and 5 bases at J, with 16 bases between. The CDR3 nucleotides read TGTGCCAGCTCACCACCCTCCCGACAGTGGGGCGAGACCCAGTACTTC. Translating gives CASSPPSRQWGETQYF. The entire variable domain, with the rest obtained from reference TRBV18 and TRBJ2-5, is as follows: NAGVMQNPRHLVRRRGQEARLRCSPMKGHSHVYWYRQLPEEGLKFMVYLQKENIIDESGMPKERFSAEFPKEGPSILRIQQVVRGDSAAYFCASSPPSRQWGETQYFGPGTRLLVL.

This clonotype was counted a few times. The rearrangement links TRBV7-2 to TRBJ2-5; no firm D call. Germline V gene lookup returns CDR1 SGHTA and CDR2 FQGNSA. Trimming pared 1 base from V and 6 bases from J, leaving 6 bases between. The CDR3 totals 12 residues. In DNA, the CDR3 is TGTGCCAGCAGCTTAGAAAGCAAGACCCAGTACTTC. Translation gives CASSLESKTQYF.

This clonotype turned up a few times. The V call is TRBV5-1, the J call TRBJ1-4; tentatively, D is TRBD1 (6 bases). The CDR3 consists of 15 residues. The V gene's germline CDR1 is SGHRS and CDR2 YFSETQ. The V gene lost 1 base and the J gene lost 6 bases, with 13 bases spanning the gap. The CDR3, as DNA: TGCGCCAGCAGCTTGAGCTTGGGGGGCGATGAAAAACTGTTTTTT. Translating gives CASSLSLGGDEKLFF.

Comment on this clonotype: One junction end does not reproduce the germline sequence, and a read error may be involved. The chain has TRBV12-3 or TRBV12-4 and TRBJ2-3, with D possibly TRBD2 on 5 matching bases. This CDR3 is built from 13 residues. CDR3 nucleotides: TGTGCCAGCAGCCAAACACCCTTGAGGACTGAGGGTTTT. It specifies CASSQTPLRTEGF.

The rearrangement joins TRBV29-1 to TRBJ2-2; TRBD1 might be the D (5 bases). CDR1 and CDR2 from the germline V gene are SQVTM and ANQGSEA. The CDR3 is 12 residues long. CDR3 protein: CTLGLDTGELFF. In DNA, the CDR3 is TGCACCTTGGGGCTCGACACCGGGGAGCTGTTTTTT.